Below, one TCR beta chain is given with its context. The antigen remains undetermined. PCR primers comprised 60 Vbeta and 13 Jbeta primers. Sequencing was performed with immunoSEQ multiplex PCR; in TCRdb, only in-frame clones are kept and a portion is missing. There are around 100,000 clones in the sample; about 79% occur only once, and about 2.8% lies in the top ten. The sample comes from a study of cytomegalovirus exposure and HLA in healthy donors. Study-wide points: Later analysis indicated greater clonal expansion among HLA-associated TCR beta chains than among equally common other chains. For most TCR beta V segments, an earlier analysis put the productive rate at about 90% or about 30% of the time. Near-uniform donor sequencing depth was presumed by presence/absence analyses. TCR beta sequences reportedly predicted the HLA-A and HLA-B alleles of most subjects accurately.

Specimen: PBMCs. The TCR comes from a middle-aged man in good health and CMV-seropositive.

The CDR3 protein is CASSTRGRSADTQYF. In nucleotides, the CDR3 is TGTGCCAGCAGCACACGGGGTAGGTCGGCAGATACGCAGTATTTT. This sequence joins TRBV9 and TRBJ2-3; a possible D gene is TRBD2 (5 bases). Between the trimmed V and J ends, which lost 4 bases and 4 bases, there was a span of 16 bases. The CDR3 has 15 residues. Germline V gene data show CDR1 as SGDLS and CDR2 as YYNGEE. The full variable domain, rest sourced from reference TRBV9 and TRBJ2-3, is DSGVTQTPKHLITATGQRVTLRCSPRSGDLSVYWYQQSLDQGLQFLIQYYNGEERAKGNILERFSAQQFPDLHSELNLSSLELGDSALYFCASSTRGRSADTQYFGPGTRLTVL.